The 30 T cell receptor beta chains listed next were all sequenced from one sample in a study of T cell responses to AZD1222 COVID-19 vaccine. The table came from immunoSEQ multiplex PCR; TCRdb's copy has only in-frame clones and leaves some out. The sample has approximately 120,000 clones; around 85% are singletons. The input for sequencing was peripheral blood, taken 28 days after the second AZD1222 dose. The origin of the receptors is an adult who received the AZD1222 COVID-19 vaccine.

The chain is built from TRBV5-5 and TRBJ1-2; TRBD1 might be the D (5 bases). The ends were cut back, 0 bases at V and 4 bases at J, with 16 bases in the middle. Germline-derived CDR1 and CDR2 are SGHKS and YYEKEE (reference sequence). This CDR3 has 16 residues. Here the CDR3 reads CASSLAGTEARYGYTF. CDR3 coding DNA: TGTGCCAGCAGCTTGGCCGGGACCGAGGCTCGCTATGGCTACACCTTC. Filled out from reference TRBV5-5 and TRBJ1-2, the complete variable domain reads DAGVTQSPTHLIKTRGQQVTLRCSPISGHKSVSWYQQVLGQGPQFIFQYYEKEERGRGNFPDRFSARQFPNYSSELNVNALLLGDSALYLCASSLAGTEARYGYTFGSGTRLTVV.

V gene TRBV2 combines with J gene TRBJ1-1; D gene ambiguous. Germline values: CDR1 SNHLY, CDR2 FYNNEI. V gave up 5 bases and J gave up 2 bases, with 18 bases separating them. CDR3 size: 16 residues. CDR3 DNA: TGTGCCAGCAGTTATGGGGAACTCAACACAAACACTGAAGCTTTCTTT. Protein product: CASSYGELNTNTEAFF.

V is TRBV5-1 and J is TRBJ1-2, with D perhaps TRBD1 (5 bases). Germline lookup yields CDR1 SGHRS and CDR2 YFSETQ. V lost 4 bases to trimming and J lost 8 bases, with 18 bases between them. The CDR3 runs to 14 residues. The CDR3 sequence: CASSPGTVFGGYTF. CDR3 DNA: TGCGCCAGCAGCCCCGGGACTGTCTTCGGGGGCTACACCTTC.

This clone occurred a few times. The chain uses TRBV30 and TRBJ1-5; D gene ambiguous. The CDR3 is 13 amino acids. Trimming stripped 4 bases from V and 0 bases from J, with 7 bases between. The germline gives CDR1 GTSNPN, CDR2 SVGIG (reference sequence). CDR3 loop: CAWNRNSNQPQHF. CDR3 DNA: TGTGCCTGGAATCGGAATAGCAATCAGCCCCAGCATTTT.

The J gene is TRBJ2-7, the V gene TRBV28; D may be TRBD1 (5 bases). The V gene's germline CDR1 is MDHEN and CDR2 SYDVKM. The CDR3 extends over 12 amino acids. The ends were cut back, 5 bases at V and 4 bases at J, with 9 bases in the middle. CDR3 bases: TGTGCCAGCAGTCAAGGGGATTACGAGCAGTACTTC. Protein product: CASSQGDYEQYF. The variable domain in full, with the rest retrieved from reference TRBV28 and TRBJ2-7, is DVKVTQSSRYLVKRTGEKVFLECVQDMDHENMFWYRQDPGLGLRLIYFSYDVKMKEKGDIPEGYSVSREKKERFSLILESASTNQTSMYLCASSQGDYEQYFGPGTRLTVT.

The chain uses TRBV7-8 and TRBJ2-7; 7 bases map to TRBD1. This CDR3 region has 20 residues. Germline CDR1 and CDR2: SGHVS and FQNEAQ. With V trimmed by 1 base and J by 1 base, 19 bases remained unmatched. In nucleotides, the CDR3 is TGTGCCAGCAGCTTAGGTGATGGTGCCCAGGGGGTTCTTAGTTCCTACGAGCAGTACTTC. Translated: CASSLGDGAQGVLSSYEQYF.

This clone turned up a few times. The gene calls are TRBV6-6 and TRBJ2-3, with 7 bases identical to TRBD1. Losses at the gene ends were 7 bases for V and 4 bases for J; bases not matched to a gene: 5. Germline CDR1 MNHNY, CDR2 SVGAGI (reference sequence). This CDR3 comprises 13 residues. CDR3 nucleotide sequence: TGTGCCAGCACCCGGACAGGTGCAGATACGCAGTATTTT. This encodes CASTRTGADTQYF.

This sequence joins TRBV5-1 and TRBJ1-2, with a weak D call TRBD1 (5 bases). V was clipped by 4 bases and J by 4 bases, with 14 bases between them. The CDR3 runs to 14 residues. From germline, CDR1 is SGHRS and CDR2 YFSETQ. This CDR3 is CASSPGGGSYGYTF. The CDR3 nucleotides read TGCGCCAGCAGCCCGGGGGGAGGAAGCTATGGCTACACCTTC.

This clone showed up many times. The CDR3 DNA sequence: TGCGCCAGCAGTGATTTAGGTGGAGAGCAGTTCTTC. It yields the protein CASSDLGGEQFF. This chain connects TRBV10-2 to TRBJ2-1; D is unresolved. Germline V CDR1 and CDR2: WSHSY, SAAADI. CDR3 length: 12 amino acids. Trimming pared 3 bases from V and 10 bases from J, leaving 10 bases between.

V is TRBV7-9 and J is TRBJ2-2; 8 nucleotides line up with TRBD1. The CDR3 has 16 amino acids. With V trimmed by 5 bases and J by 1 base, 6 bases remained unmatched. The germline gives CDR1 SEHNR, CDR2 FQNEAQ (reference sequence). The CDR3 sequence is CASSLVGTGNTGELFF. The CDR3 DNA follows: TGTGCCAGCAGCCTAGTAGGGACAGGGAACACCGGGGAGCTGTTTTTT. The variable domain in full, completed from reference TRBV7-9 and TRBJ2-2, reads DTGVSQNPRHKITKRGQNVTFRCDPISEHNRLYWYRQTLGQGPEFLTYFQNEAQLEKSRLLSDRFSAERPKGSFSTLEIQRTEQGDSAMYLCASSLVGTGNTGELFFGEGSRLTVL.

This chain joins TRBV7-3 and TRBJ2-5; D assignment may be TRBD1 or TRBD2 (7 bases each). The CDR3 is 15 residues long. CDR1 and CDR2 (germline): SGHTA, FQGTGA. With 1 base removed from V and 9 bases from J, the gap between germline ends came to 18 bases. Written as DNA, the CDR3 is TGTGCCAGCAGCTTAATTGGGGGGGACAGAGTGGCCCAGTACTTC. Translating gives CASSLIGGDRVAQYF. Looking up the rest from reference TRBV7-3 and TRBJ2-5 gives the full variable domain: GAGVSQTPSNKVTEKGKYVELRCDPISGHTALYWYRQSLGQGPEFLIYFQGTGAADDSGLPNDRFFAVRPEGSVSTLKIQRTERGDSAVYLCASSLIGGDRVAQYFGPGTRLLVL.

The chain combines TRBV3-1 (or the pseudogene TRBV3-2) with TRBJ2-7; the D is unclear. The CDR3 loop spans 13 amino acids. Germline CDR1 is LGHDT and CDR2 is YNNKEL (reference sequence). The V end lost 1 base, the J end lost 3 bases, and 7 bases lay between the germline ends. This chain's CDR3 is CASSQVRDYEQYF. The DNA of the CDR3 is TGTGCCAGCAGCCAAGTTCGCGACTACGAGCAGTACTTC.

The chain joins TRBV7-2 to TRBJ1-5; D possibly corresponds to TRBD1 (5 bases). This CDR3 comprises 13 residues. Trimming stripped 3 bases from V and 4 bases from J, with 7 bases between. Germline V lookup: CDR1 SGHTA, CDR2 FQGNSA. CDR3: CASSFRGNQPQHF. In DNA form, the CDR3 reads TGTGCCAGCAGCTTTCGGGGGAATCAGCCCCAGCATTTT.

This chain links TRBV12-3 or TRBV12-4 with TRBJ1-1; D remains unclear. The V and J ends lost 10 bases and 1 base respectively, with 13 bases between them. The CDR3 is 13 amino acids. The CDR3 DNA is TGTGCCACCTGTGTCCGAGGGAACACTGAAGCTTTCTTT. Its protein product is CATCVRGNTEAFF.

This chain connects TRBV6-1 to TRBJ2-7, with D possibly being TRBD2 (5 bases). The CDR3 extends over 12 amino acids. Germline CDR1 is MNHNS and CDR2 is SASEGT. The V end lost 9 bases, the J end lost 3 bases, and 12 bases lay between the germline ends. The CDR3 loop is CASRGRDYEQYF. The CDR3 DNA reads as TGTGCCAGTCGAGGACGGGACTACGAGCAGTACTTC.

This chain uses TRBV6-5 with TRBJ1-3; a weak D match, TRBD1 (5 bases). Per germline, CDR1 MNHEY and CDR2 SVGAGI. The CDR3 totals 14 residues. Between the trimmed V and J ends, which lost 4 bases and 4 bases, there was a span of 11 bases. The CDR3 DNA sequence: TGTGCCAGCAGTTTTGGGGGGAAGGGAAACACCATATATTTT. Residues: CASSFGGKGNTIYF.

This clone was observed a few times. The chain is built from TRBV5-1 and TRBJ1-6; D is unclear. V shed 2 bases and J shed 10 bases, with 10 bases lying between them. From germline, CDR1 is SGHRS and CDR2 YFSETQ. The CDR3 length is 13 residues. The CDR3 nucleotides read TGCGCCAGCAGCTTCGGAAGTGGGTCACCCCTCCACTTT. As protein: CASSFGSGSPLHF. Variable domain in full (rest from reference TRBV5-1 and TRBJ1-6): KAGVTQTPRYLIKTRGQQVTLSCSPISGHRSVSWYQQTPGQGLQFLFEYFSETQRNKGNFPGRFSGRQFSNSRSEMNVSTLELGDSALYLCASSFGSGSPLHFGNGTRLTVT.

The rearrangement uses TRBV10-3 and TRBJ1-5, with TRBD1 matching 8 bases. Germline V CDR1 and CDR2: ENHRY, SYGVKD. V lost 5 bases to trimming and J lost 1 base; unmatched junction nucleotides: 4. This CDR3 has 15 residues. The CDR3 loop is CAISSRGQSNQPQHF. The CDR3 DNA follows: TGTGCCATCAGTTCCAGGGGGCAGAGCAATCAGCCCCAGCATTTT.

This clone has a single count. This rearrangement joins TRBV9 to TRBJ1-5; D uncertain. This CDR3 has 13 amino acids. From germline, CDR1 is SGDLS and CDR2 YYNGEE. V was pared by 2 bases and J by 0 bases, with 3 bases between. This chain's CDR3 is CASSVASNQPQHF. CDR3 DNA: TGTGCCAGCAGCGTGGCTAGCAATCAGCCCCAGCATTTT. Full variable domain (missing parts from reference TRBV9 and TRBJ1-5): DSGVTQTPKHLITATGQRVTLRCSPRSGDLSVYWYQQSLDQGLQFLIQYYNGEERAKGNILERFSAQQFPDLHSELNLSSLELGDSALYFCASSVASNQPQHFGDGTRLSIL.

The CDR3 sequence is CASSWTSGQTSSYNEQFF. DNA of the CDR3: TGCGCCAGCTCTTGGACTAGCGGGCAAACGAGCTCCTACAATGAGCAGTTCTTC. This rearrangement joins TRBV23-1 to TRBJ2-1; 11 bases match TRBD2. TRBV23-1 is sorted into the ORF group, with uncertain function. The length of the CDR3 is 18 residues. V was pared by 8 bases and J by 0 bases, with 12 bases of the junction left unmatched.

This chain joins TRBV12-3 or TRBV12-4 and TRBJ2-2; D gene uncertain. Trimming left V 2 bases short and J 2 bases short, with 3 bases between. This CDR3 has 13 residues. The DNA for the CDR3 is TGTGCCAGCAGTTTAAGAAACACCGGGGAGCTGTTTTTT. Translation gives CASSLRNTGELFF.

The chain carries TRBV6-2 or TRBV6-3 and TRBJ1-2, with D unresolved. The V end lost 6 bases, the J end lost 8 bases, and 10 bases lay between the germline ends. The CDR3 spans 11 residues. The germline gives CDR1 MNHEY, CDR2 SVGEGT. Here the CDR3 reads CASSPPSGYTF. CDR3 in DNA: TGTGCCAGCAGCCCACCGTCGGGCTACACCTTC.

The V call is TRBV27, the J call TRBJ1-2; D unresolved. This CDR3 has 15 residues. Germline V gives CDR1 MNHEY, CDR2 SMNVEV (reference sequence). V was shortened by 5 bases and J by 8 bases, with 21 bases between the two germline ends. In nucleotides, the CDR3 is TGTGCCAGCAGTGTACGACGGAAACCCGGAGGGGGCTACACCTTC. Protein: CASSVRRKPGGGYTF.

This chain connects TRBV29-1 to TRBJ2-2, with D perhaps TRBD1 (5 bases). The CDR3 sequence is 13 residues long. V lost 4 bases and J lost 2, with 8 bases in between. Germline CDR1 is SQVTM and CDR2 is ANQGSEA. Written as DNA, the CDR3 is TGCAGCGTTGCGACAGACAACACCGGGGAGCTGTTTTTT. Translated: CSVATDNTGELFF.

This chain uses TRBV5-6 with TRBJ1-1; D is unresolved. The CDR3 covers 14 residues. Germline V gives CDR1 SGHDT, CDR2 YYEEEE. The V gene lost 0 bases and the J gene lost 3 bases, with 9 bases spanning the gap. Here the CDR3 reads CASSLVSTDTEAFF. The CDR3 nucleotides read TGTGCCAGCAGCTTGGTGTCGACCGACACTGAAGCTTTCTTT.

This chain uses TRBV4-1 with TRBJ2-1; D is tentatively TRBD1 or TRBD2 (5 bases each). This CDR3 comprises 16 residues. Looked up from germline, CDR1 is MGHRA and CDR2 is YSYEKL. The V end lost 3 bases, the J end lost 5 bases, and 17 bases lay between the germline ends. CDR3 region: CASSHAPRGRNNEQFF. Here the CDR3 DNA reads TGCGCCAGCAGCCATGCCCCCCGGGGCAGAAACAATGAGCAGTTCTTC.

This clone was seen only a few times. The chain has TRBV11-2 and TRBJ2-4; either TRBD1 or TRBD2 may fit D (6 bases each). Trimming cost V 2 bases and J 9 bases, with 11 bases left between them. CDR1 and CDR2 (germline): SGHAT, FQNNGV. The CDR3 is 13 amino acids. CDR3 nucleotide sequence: TGTGCCAGCAGCTTACGGGGGCCGGCCATTCAGTACTTC. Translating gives CASSLRGPAIQYF.

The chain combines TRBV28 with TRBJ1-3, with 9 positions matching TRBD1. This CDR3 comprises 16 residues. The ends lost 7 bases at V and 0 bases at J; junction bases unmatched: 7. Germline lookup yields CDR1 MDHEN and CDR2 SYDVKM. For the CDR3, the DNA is TGTGCCAGCAATGGAGGGGGACAGGGCTCTGGAAACACCATATATTTT. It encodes CASNGGGQGSGNTIYF.

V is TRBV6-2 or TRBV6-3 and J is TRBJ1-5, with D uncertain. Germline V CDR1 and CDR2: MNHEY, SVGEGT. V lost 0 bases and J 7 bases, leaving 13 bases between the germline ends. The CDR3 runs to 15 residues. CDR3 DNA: TGTGCCAGCAGTTACTCGTTATGGGGTGGACAGCCCCAGCATTTT. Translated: CASSYSLWGGQPQHF.

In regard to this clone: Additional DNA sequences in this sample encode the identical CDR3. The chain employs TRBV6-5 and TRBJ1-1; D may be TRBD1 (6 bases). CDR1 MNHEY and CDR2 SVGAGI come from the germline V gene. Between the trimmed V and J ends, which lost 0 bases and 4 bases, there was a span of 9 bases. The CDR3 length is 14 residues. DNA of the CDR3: TGTGCCAGCAGTTACTCGAGGGGGGGCACTGAAGCTTTCTTT. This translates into CASSYSRGGTEAFF.